This T cell receptor (beta chain) was identified during a study of identical twins. cDNA molecules carried unique molecular identifiers, and template switching added a universal primer site. In TCRdb, the 5' RACE reads were re-called with MiXCR into one record per CDR3 protein. Among more than 1.5 million distinct CDR3 sequences listed, about 32% were seen once. After removal of 5 bases from V and 6 bases from J, the junction contained 16 bases not matched to a gene. The CDR3 is 17 residues long. The germline CDR1 and CDR2 sequences are PRHDT and FYEKMQ (reference sequence). General observations from the study: Abundant cord blood beta clonotypes carried fewer insertions; memory repertoires showed none. The presence of invariant MAIT and iNKT cells could partly confound analyses of zero-insertion sequences.

This clonotype was seen a few times. What it binds is not known. The origin of this receptor is a newborn girl in good health. Sequenced material: cord blood. The chain combines TRBV13 with TRBJ1-5; 7 nucleotides agree with TRBD1. CDR3 DNA sequence: TGTGCCAGCAGCCCACCAACTCTAGACAGGGACTGTCAGCCCCAGCATTTT. Protein product: CASSPPTLDRDCQPQHF.